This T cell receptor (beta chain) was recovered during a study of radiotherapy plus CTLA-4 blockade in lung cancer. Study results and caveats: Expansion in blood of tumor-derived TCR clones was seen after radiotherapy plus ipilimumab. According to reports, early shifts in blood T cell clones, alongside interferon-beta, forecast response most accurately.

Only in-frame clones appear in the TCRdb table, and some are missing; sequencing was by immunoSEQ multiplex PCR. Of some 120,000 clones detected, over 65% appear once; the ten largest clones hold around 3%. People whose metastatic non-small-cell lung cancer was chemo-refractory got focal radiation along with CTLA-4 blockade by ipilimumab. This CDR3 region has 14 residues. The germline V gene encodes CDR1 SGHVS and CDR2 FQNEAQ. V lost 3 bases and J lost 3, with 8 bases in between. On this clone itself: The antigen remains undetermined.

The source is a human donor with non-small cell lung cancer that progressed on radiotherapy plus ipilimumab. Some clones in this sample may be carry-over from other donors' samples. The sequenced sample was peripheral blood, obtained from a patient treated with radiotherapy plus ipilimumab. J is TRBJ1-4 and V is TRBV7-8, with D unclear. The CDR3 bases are TGTGCCAGCAGCTTGCGGATATCTAATGAAAAACTGTTTTTT. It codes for CASSLRISNEKLFF.